The T cell receptor (beta chain) under discussion was sequenced for a study of blood T cell repertoires in COVID-19. Study-level background: The United States, Italy and Spain provided the acute and convalescent COVID-19 samples.

Produced via immunoSEQ multiplex PCR; TCRdb's table is partial and in-frame only. Among about 200,000 clones listed, about 79% were seen once. The CDR3 runs to 18 residues. Germline V gives CDR1 LGHDT, CDR2 YNNKEL (reference sequence). After removal of 8 bases from V and 0 bases from J, the junction contained 17 bases not matched to a gene. The gene calls are TRBV3-1 (or the pseudogene TRBV3-2) and TRBJ2-3, with 7 bases that match TRBD2. This clonotype originated in a human donor in a cohort sampled during active COVID-19. The sample was peripheral blood. For the CDR3, the DNA is TGTGCCAGCTCAATGGGGGGACTACTCATTGCTAGCACAGATACGCAGTATTTT. Amino acid sequence: CASSMGGLLIASTDTQYF.